This TCR beta chain was captured in a study of control samples from healthy donors and cancer patients (dated by TCRdb to 2018 to 2020). With respect to this clone: Its antigen is not yet known. No much larger clonotype is one base removed from it; base qualities were not supplied.

The CDR3 measures 14 amino acids from cysteine to phenylalanine. Only CDR3 DNA remains: 42 bases, in frame from the first base. CDR1 and CDR2 (LGHNA, YNFKEQ) derive from the germline V gene. V loses 1 base of germline sequence and J loses 2 bases, and the interval between the two ends is 5 bases. The library was made by the immunoSEQ multiplex PCR assay. TCRdb re-hosts the immuneACCESS table, in-frame sequences only. Its copies lack some clones; in the studies checked, an unresolved V gene accounts for under half of them, and the cause for the rest is not known. This sample is represented by about 160,000 clones; roughly 94% of them were singletons. 8.5% of the sample is in the top ten clones.

This sequence uses TRBV4-2 and TRBJ1-4; confidence is insufficient to name the D gene. The receptor's source is a woman aged 40-49 years in good health. The material sequenced was blood. The DNA sequence reads TGTGCCAGCAGCCAAGCCGGTACTAATGAAAAACTGTTTTTT. It translates to CASSQAGTNEKLFF.